A selection of T cell receptor beta chains follows, all from one sample in a study of blood T cell repertoires in COVID-19. Profiled with immunoSEQ multiplex PCR; TCRdb holds only in-frame clones, not every one. There are 340,000 or so clones in the sample; about nine tenths occur only once, and 1% lies in the top ten. Material: peripheral blood. The receptors originated from a man in his fifties or sixties with active or convalescent COVID-19. Both conserved end residues are part of each CDR3. A D gene is named only where the DNA matches it firmly. Clone size is not always given. Where it is, it says once, few, many or a class for expanded clones.

V,D,length,size,J,DNA,CDR3
TRBV5-1,-,14,-,TRBJ1-1,TGCGCCAGCAGCTTGGACTTCCTGAACACTGAAGCTTTCTTT,CASSLDFLNTEAFF
TRBV5-5,TRBD1,14,once,TRBJ2-7,TGTGCCAGCAGCTTCAAAGGGGGCCCCTACGAGCAGTACTTC,CASSFKGGPYEQYF
TRBV5-1,-,15,-,TRBJ1-1,TGCGCCAGCAGCTTACAGAATCCCCTGAACACTGAAGCTTTCTTT,CASSLQNPLNTEAFF
TRBV27,-,16,-,TRBJ1-1,TGTGCCAGCAGTTTATCCTTACTATGGGTGAACACTGAAGCTTTCTTT,CASSLSLLWVNTEAFF
TRBV2,TRBD1,14,-,TRBJ1-1,TGTGCCAGCAGTGTCCTGGGGACAGGGACTGAAGCTTTCTTT,CASSVLGTGTEAFF
TRBV5-4,-,15,-,TRBJ2-1,TGTGCCAGCAGCTCGCCCGAGGGATACTACAATGAGCAGTTCTTC,CASSSPEGYYNEQFF
TRBV3-1/TRBV3-2,TRBD1,13,many,TRBJ2-7,TGTGCCAGCAGCCAACTAACAGGGGGAGAGCAGTACTTC,CASSQLTGGEQYF
TRBV19,-,15,-,TRBJ2-7,TGTGCCACCAGCTACGGACAGAAAAGCTCCTACGAGCAGTACTTC,CATSYGQKSSYEQYF
TRBV10-2,TRBD1,15,few,TRBJ1-3,TGCGCCAGCAGGCCCGGGACAGGGAACGGAAACACCATATATTTT,CASRPGTGNGNTIYF
TRBV27,-,16,-,TRBJ2-1,TGTGCCAGCAGTAGGACACGTCTGACTAGATACAATGAGCAGTTCTTC,CASSRTRLTRYNEQFF
TRBV28,TRBD1,16,-,TRBJ2-2,TGTGCCAGCGGGGCTTGGGCAGGGGGAAACACCGGGGAGCTGTTTTTT,CASGAWAGGNTGELFF
TRBV19,-,14,-,TRBJ1-1,TGTGCCAGTAGTTTGGGGCGCCTGAACACTGAAGCTTTCTTT,CASSLGRLNTEAFF
TRBV27,-,16,once,TRBJ1-4,TGTGCCAGCAGTTTTAGGGGGGGTAGAGCTAATGAAAAACTGTTTTTT,CASSFRGGRANEKLFF
TRBV6-5,TRBD1,14,-,TRBJ1-6,TGTGCCAGCAGCCTGCAGGGGGCTAATTCACCCCTCCACTTT,CASSLQGANSPLHF
TRBV12-3/TRBV12-4,TRBD1,13,-,TRBJ2-7,TGTGCCAGCAGCCTCGGGACAGGGGATGAGCAGTACTTC,CASSLGTGDEQYF
TRBV18,TRBD1,15,-,TRBJ1-3,TGTGCCAGCTCCCGGGGACAGGGAACTGGAAACACCATATATTTT,CASSRGQGTGNTIYF
TRBV7-9,-,17,-,TRBJ2-1,TGTGCCAGCAGCTTCCCGGTGCGGCAAGTCGGAGACAATGAGCAGTTCTTC,CASSFPVRQVGDNEQFF
TRBV6-6,TRBD1,16,-,TRBJ1-6,TGTGCCAGCAGTTACAGAACAGGGGGTTTGGATTCACCCCTCCACTTT,CASSYRTGGLDSPLHF
TRBV7-8,-,14,-,TRBJ2-7,TGTGCCAGCAGCTTTCCGGGACAATTCTACGAGCAGTACTTC,CASSFPGQFYEQYF
TRBV7-7,-,14,-,TRBJ2-5,TGTGCTAGCAGCTTACTAGGGGATGAGGAGACCCAGTACTTC,CASSLLGDEETQYF
TRBV27,TRBD1,15,-,TRBJ1-1,TGTGCCAGCAGTTTATTAGGCAGGGGGCCCACTGAAGCTTTCTTT,CASSLLGRGPTEAFF
TRBV12-3/TRBV12-4,TRBD1,13,-,TRBJ2-1,TGTGCCAGCAAAAAGGGACAGGGCAATGAGCAGTTCTTC,CASKKGQGNEQFF
TRBV29-1,TRBD1,14,-,TRBJ2-1,TGCAGCGTTTCACGGACAGGGTTTTACAATGAGCAGTTCTTC,CSVSRTGFYNEQFF
TRBV18,-,15,-,TRBJ1-3,TGTGCCAGCTCACCCCCAGGGAACTCTGGAAACACCATATATTTT,CASSPPGNSGNTIYF
TRBV18,-,14,-,TRBJ2-2,TGTGCCAGCTCGACGACAGAATTCACCGGGGAGCTGTTTTTT,CASSTTEFTGELFF
TRBV7-9,-,16,-,TRBJ1-2,TGTGCCAGCAGCTTAGCTTACAGTTACCCTAACTATGGCTACACCTTC,CASSLAYSYPNYGYTF
TRBV7-2,-,18,-,TRBJ2-1,TGTGCCAGCAGCTTAGAGTCCCCCGTGGGAGGCTTATACAATGAGCAGTTCTTC,CASSLESPVGGLYNEQFF
TRBV5-5,-,14,-,TRBJ1-5,TGTGCCAGCAGCTTGTGGGGGGTCAATCAGCCCCAGCATTTT,CASSLWGVNQPQHF
TRBV2,-,15,-,TRBJ1-5,TGTGCCAGCAGTGCGCAGGGGACTAGCAATCAGCCCCAGCATTTT,CASSAQGTSNQPQHF
TRBV4-3,TRBD1,16,few,TRBJ1-5,TGCGCCAGCAGCCAAGATCTCGGACAGGCGAATCAGCCCCAGCATTTT,CASSQDLGQANQPQHF
TRBV6-5,-,14,-,TRBJ1-3,TGTGCCAGCACCCCCGGGGGGCAAGGAAACACCATATATTTT,CASTPGGQGNTIYF
TRBV29-1,TRBD2,16,-,TRBJ2-3,TGCAGCGTGGCCGGGACTAGTGTCTTTGGGACAGATACGCAGTATTTT,CSVAGTSVFGTDTQYF
TRBV19,TRBD1,15,-,TRBJ2-7,TGTGCCAGTAGAGAGAGGGACAGGGCCTCCTACGAGCAGTACTTC,CASRERDRASYEQYF
TRBV10-3,TRBD2,17,-,TRBJ2-5,TGTGCCATCAGGACTTTAGCGGGGTCTAACTCCCAAGAGACCCAGTACTTC,CAIRTLAGSNSQETQYF
TRBV19,TRBD2,14,-,TRBJ2-5,TGTGCCAGTAGTATAGAGGGAGGGTACGGGACCCAGTACTTC,CASSIEGGYGTQYF
TRBV29-1,-,11,-,TRBJ1-2,TGCAGCGTTGTATTCAACTATGGCTACACCTTC,CSVVFNYGYTF
TRBV2,-,13,-,TRBJ1-2,TGTGCCAGCACCGCAGTTTCTAACTATGGCTACACCTTC,CASTAVSNYGYTF
TRBV2,TRBD1,14,-,TRBJ1-6,TGTGCCAGCAGGGACAGGGGGCTGGCTTCACCCCTCCACTTT,CASRDRGLASPLHF
TRBV5-1,-,14,once,TRBJ2-3,TGCGCCAGCAGCCGGGTTCCGAGCACAGATACGCAGTATTTT,CASSRVPSTDTQYF
TRBV28,-,13,once,TRBJ1-3,TGTGCCAGCAGTTTAGGGGACAGAAACACCATATATTTT,CASSLGDRNTIYF
TRBV2,-,13,-,TRBJ1-1,TGTGCCAGCAGTGTGGGAGAGAACACTGAAGCTTTCTTT,CASSVGENTEAFF
TRBV5-1,TRBD1,16,few,TRBJ1-2,TGCGCCAGCAGCTTGGAACCGGGACAGGGGGCAGGTGGCTACACCTTC,CASSLEPGQGAGGYTF
TRBV4-2,TRBD2,18,once,TRBJ2-6,TGTGCCAGCAGCCCGCGGGCGGGGGGGTACTCTGGGGCCAACGTCCTGACTTTC,CASSPRAGGYSGANVLTF
TRBV18,TRBD2,15,-,TRBJ2-5,TGTGCCAGCTCACCGGGGCGCGGGGGGGAAGAGACCCAGTACTTC,CASSPGRGGEETQYF
TRBV6-2/TRBV6-3,-,16,-,TRBJ2-3,TGTGCCAGCAGCGTCGCCCGGGGGGCCCGCACAGATACGCAGTATTTT,CASSVARGARTDTQYF
TRBV2,-,13,-,TRBJ1-1,TGTGCCAGCCAAGAGTTGGTTTCCACTGAAGCTTTCTTT,CASQELVSTEAFF
TRBV10-3,-,17,-,TRBJ1-3,TGTGCCATCAGTGGACCTCCGGGAGGACGGTTAGGAAACACCATATATTTT,CAISGPPGGRLGNTIYF
TRBV4-3,-,17,-,TRBJ2-2,TGCGCCAGCAGCCAAGGGGCTCAGTTCGCGAACACCGGGGAGCTGTTTTTT,CASSQGAQFANTGELFF
TRBV7-2,-,14,-,TRBJ2-1,TGTGCCAGCAGCTTAGTCATGGCAGACAATGAGCAGTTCTTC,CASSLVMADNEQFF
TRBV3-1/TRBV3-2,-,17,-,TRBJ2-5,TGTGCCAGCAGCCTCCCCCCCCGGCCAGGGCTCCTTCAGACCCAGTACTTC,CASSLPPRPGLLQTQYF
TRBV5-1,-,13,once,TRBJ1-2,TGCGCCAGCAGCTTGGCAGGGGATAACGGCTACACCTTC,CASSLAGDNGYTF
TRBV19,TRBD2,16,-,TRBJ2-5,TGTGCCAGTAGTATGACTAGCGGGAGGGCAAGGGAGACCCAGTACTTC,CASSMTSGRARETQYF
TRBV7-9,TRBD1,17,-,TRBJ2-2,TGTGCCAGCAGCTTCCCACCTGGGACAGGGGTGACCGGGGAGCTGTTTTTT,CASSFPPGTGVTGELFF
TRBV4-3,-,13,-,TRBJ1-2,TGCGCCAGCAGCCTGACAGCTAACTATGGCTACACCTTC,CASSLTANYGYTF